This is a list of T cell receptor beta chains from one sample in a study of blood T cells in healthy people across ages. From the 5' RACE reads, TCRdb called clonotypes with MiXCR, one entry per CDR3 protein. In the table there are about 1,800,000 distinct CDR3 sequences, 28% of which are singletons. The specimen sequenced was blood. Receptor source: a woman younger than 45 in good health. CDR3s include the opening cysteine and the closing phenylalanine or tryptophan. The D gene is left open where the match is weak. Part of the rows lack a size; the others show once, few, many or a class for expanded clones.

.	TRBJ1-2	TRBV12-3/TRBV12-4	TRBD1	TGTGCCAGCAGACAGACAGGGGTGGATCACATAAACACCTTC	CASRQTGVDHINTF
few	TRBJ2-1	TRBV20-1	.	TGCAGTGCCCATCCGAGCCCAAGCAATGAGCAGTTCTTC	CSAHPSPSNEQFF
many	TRBJ2-5	TRBV18	TRBD2	TGTGCCAGCTCACCGACTAATAGCGGGGCTCAAGAGACCCAGTACTTC	CASSPTNSGAQETQYF
.	TRBJ2-1	TRBV18	.	TGTGCCAGCTCACCACCCACGACAGACAATGAGCAGTTCTTC	CASSPPTTDNEQFF
few	TRBJ2-7	TRBV5-6	.	TGTGCCAGCAGCTTCAATTACGTCCAGGGTCTCTCCTACGAGCAGTACTTC	CASSFNYVQGLSYEQYF
.	TRBJ2-1	TRBV12-3/TRBV12-4	.	TGTGCCAGCAGTTTAGGGCGGGTGCCGAGGAATGAGCAGTTCTTC	CASSLGRVPRNEQFF
few	TRBJ2-1	TRBV6-6	.	TGTGCCAGCAGAGGGGACCGCCAATCCTACAATGAGCAGTTCTTC	CASRGDRQSYNEQFF
few	TRBJ1-2	TRBV24-1	.	TGTGCCACCAGTGATACGCGACAGCCATCCTATGGCTACACCTTC	CATSDTRQPSYGYTF
many	TRBJ2-5	TRBV3-1	.	TGTGCCAGCAGTCGCAGGGGCCAAGAGACCCAGTACTTC	CASSRRGQETQYF
few	TRBJ2-5	TRBV11-2	.	TGTGCCAGCAGCTTAGAGCCACCCTACAGCCCAGGTCAAGAGACCCAGTACTTC	CASSLEPPYSPGQETQYF
.	TRBJ1-5	TRBV20-1	TRBD1	TGCAGTGCTAAGGATGAAGGGGGCGCGAGTCAGCCCCAGCATTTT	CSAKDEGGASQPQHF
few	TRBJ1-6	TRBV27	.	TGTGCCAGCACGATGGGGGGAATGGGATATAATTCACCCCTCCACTTT	CASTMGGMGYNSPLHF
many	TRBJ2-7	TRBV4-1	.	TGCGCCAGCAGCCAAGATCGGGGTACAGTGTACGAGCAGTACTTC	CASSQDRGTVYEQYF
few	TRBJ2-1	TRBV7-2	.	TGTGCCAGCAGCCCCTGGGCGGTAGGAACCTACAATGAGCAGTTCTTC	CASSPWAVGTYNEQFF
.	TRBJ1-5	TRBV7-2	.	TGTGCCAGCAGCTCAGTTAGGAGAAGCAACCAGCCCCAGCATTTT	CASSSVRRSNQPQHF
once	TRBJ2-5	TRBV9	.	TGTGCCAGCAGCGTAGAGCAGGGCGTGGGGGAGACCCAGTACTTC	CASSVEQGVGETQYF
.	TRBJ2-5	TRBV2	TRBD2	TGTGCCAGCAGGAGGGGACTAGCGCAAGAGACCCAGTACTTC	CASRRGLAQETQYF
.	TRBJ2-3	TRBV5-5	.	TGTGCCGGCGCCCCGGGAGACACAGATACACAGTATTTT	CAGAPGDTDTQYF
few	TRBJ1-1	TRBV27	.	TGTGCCAGCAGTTTATGGGGTGGACTAAACACTGAAGCTTTCTTT	CASSLWGGLNTEAFF
few	TRBJ1-2	TRBV6-2/TRBV6-3	.	TGTGCCAGCAGTACCGTGGCTGCGGGAAACTATGGCTACACCTTC	CASSTVAAGNYGYTF